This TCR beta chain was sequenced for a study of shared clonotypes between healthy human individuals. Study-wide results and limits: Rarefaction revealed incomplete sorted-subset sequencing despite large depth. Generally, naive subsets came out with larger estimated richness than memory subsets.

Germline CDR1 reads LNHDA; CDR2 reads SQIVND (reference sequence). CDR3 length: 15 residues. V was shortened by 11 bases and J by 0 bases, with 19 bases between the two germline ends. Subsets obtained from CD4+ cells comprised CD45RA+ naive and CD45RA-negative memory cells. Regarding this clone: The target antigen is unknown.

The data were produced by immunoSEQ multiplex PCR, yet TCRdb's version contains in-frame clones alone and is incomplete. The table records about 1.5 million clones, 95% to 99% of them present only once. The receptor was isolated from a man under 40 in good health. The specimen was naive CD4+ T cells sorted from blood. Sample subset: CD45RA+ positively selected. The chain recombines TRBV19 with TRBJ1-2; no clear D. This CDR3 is CASRSQPLSNYGYTF. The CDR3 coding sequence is TGTGCCTCCCGATCCCAACCTCTTTCTAACTATGGCTACACCTTC.